The 26 T cell receptor beta chains listed next were all sequenced from one sample in a study of blood T cell repertoires in COVID-19. TCRdb keeps only in-frame clones here, not all; method: immunoSEQ multiplex PCR. The sample includes 100,000 to 150,000 clones, about 89% of them seen just once. Sequencing used peripheral blood. These receptor sequences come from a man aged 45 to 65 with active or convalescent COVID-19.

About this clone: One end of the junction does not line up with germline, which may come from a read error. The gene calls are TRBV11-2 and TRBJ2-2; 7 positions match TRBD1. The germline V gene has CDR1 SGHAT and CDR2 FQNNGV. This CDR3 contains 15 residues. The CDR3 is CASSLDRANTGELFF. Written as DNA, the CDR3 is TGTGCCAGCAGCCTAGACAGGGCCAACACCGGGGAGCTGTTTTTT.

In this sample, this clone turned up a few times. This chain connects TRBV6-6 to TRBJ1-3; no clear D gene. Trimming removed 5 bases from V and 0 bases from J, with 17 bases in between. Looked up from germline, CDR1 is MNHNY and CDR2 is SVGAGI (reference sequence). The CDR3 is 17 residues long. The CDR3: CASSRSGLLDSGNTIYF. As DNA, the CDR3 is TGTGCCAGCAGTCGATCTGGGCTCCTGGACTCTGGAAACACCATATATTTT.

The chain uses TRBV6-4 and TRBJ1-5; D perhaps matches TRBD1 (6 bases). With 6 bases removed from V and 4 bases from J, the gap between germline ends came to 16 bases. Per germline, CDR1 MRHNA and CDR2 SNTAGT. The CDR3 totals 15 residues. In nucleotides, the CDR3 is TGTGCCAGCAGCCCCGACGGGACATTGAATCAGCCCCAGCATTTT. Translated, it gives CASSPDGTLNQPQHF.

The chain couples TRBV7-8 to TRBJ2-3; 7 nucleotides align to TRBD2. The CDR3 is 14 residues long. Germline CDR1 and CDR2: SGHVS and FQNEAQ. With 5 bases clipped from V and 4 bases from J, the junction kept 6 bases outside the gene matches. The DNA of the CDR3 is TGTGCCAGCAGCCAAGGACTAGTTTCAGATACGCAGTATTTT. Protein product: CASSQGLVSDTQYF.

The V and J genes are TRBV5-6 and TRBJ2-2; weak D call: TRBD2 (5 bases). V lost 1 base and J lost 6, with 13 bases in between. The CDR3 length is 15 residues. The germline V gene has CDR1 SGHDT and CDR2 YYEEEE. The CDR3 protein is CASSLNPGSAGELFF. Written as DNA, the CDR3 is TGTGCCAGCAGCTTGAACCCGGGTAGCGCCGGGGAGCTGTTTTTT.

This chain links TRBV29-1 with TRBJ2-5, with TRBD1 matching over 8 bases. Germline CDR1 is SQVTM and CDR2 is ANQGSEA. The V segment lost 7 bases and the J segment 2 bases; nucleotides outside the gene matches: 6. The CDR3 runs 13 residues. CDR3 protein: CSGKQGGQETQYF. In DNA form, the CDR3 reads TGCAGCGGAAAACAGGGGGGACAAGAGACCCAGTACTTC.

In this sample, this clone turned up once. Here the CDR3 reads CSVDGHANTEAFF. The CDR3 coding sequence is TGCAGCGTTGACGGACACGCGAACACTGAAGCTTTCTTT. V and J are TRBV29-1 and TRBJ1-1; tentatively, D is TRBD1 (5 bases). Germline lookup yields CDR1 SQVTM and CDR2 ANQGSEA. Deletions cut 3 bases from V and 1 base from J, with 9 bases between. CDR3 size: 13 residues.

The chain uses TRBV27 and TRBJ2-2; 7 bases fit TRBD2. Trimming removed 0 bases from V and 3 bases from J; junction bases left unmatched: 7. The CDR3 contains 17 residues. Per germline, CDR1 MNHEY and CDR2 SMNVEV (reference sequence). The CDR3 bases are TGTGCCAGCAGTTTATCGTGGCGGGAGCCCCACACCGGGGAGCTGTTTTTT. Translating it yields CASSLSWREPHTGELFF.

As DNA, the CDR3 is TGTGCCAGCAGTGAAGGACTAGCGGGAGGGCAAGAGACCCAGTACTTC. This translates into CASSEGLAGGQETQYF. The V and J genes are TRBV6-1 and TRBJ2-5; TRBD2 matches 14 bases. Germline V lookup: CDR1 MNHNS, CDR2 SASEGT. The V and J ends lost 1 base and 2 bases, in that order; junction bases with no gene match: 0. The length of the CDR3 is 16 residues.

This clone was detected only a few times. V and J are TRBV4-1 and TRBJ2-1, with TRBD2 matching 14 bases. The trim removed 3 bases at V and 8 bases at J, leaving 6 bases unmatched. The CDR3 extends over 16 amino acids. Germline values: CDR1 MGHRA, CDR2 YSYEKL. CDR3 DNA sequence: TGCGCCAGCAGCCAGGGGACTAGCGGGAGTGATTATGAGCAGTTCTTC. Amino acids: CASSQGTSGSDYEQFF.

The CDR3 sequence: CASSRQQDSNHEQYF. In DNA, the CDR3 is TGTGCCAGCAGTCGCCAGCAGGACTCCAACCACGAGCAGTACTTC. The V gene is TRBV6-2 or TRBV6-3, the J gene TRBJ2-7; tentatively, D is TRBD2 (5 bases). Between the trimmed V and J ends, which lost 5 bases and 5 bases, there was a span of 19 bases. Looked up from germline, CDR1 is MNHEY and CDR2 is SVGEGT. CDR3 size: 15 residues.

The chain combines TRBV7-2 with TRBJ2-1, with no clear D. V lost 5 bases and J 0 bases, leaving 11 bases between the germline ends. The CDR3 is made up of 15 amino acids. Looked up from germline, CDR1 is SGHTA and CDR2 is FQGNSA. CDR3 sequence: CASSPSSVSYNEQFF. CDR3 bases: TGTGCCAGCAGCCCCAGTTCAGTCTCCTACAATGAGCAGTTCTTC.

This clone occurred a few times. CDR3 DNA: TGTGCCAGTAGTATCGGGATCGACCAGCCCCAGCATTTT. Translated: CASSIGIDQPQHF. The chain links TRBV19 to TRBJ1-5, with no clear D. V was shortened by 3 bases and J by 7 bases, with 10 bases between the two germline ends. The CDR3 runs to 13 residues. Looked up from germline, CDR1 is LNHDA and CDR2 is SQIVND (reference sequence). Full variable domain (rest looked up from reference TRBV19 and TRBJ1-5): DGGITQSPKYLFRKEGQNVTLSCEQNLNHDAMYWYRQDPGQGLRLIYYSQIVNDFQKGDIAEGYSVSREKKESFPLTVTSAQKNPTAFYLCASSIGIDQPQHFGDGTRLSIL.

J is TRBJ1-5 and V is TRBV15; D ambiguous. The CDR3 is 16 amino acids. V was clipped by 0 bases and J by 0 bases, with 9 bases between them. Germline V gives CDR1 LNHNV, CDR2 YYDKDF (reference sequence). The CDR3 region has the DNA TGTGCCACCAGCAGAGAGGTGGCCCTTAGCAATCAGCCCCAGCATTTT. Its protein is CATSREVALSNQPQHF.

The J gene is TRBJ1-5, the V gene TRBV2, with D possibly being TRBD1 (6 bases). This CDR3 has 15 residues. Trimming shortened V by 3 bases and J by 6 bases, and 15 bases separated the two germline ends. The germline V gene encodes CDR1 SNHLY and CDR2 FYNNEI. CDR3 protein: CASSEARGFGQPQHF. CDR3 nucleotide sequence: TGTGCCAGCAGTGAGGCGAGGGGGTTTGGTCAGCCCCAGCATTTT.

This chain uses TRBV18 with TRBJ1-1; weak D call: TRBD1 (5 bases). The germline V and J ends were trimmed by 0 bases and 2 bases, with 7 bases remaining between them. The CDR3 contains 14 residues. CDR1 is KGHSH and CDR2 is LQKENI in the germline V gene. CDR3 in amino acids: CASSPPGANTEAFF. DNA of the CDR3: TGTGCCAGCTCACCACCAGGGGCTAACACTGAAGCTTTCTTT.

The chain carries TRBV7-8 and TRBJ2-3, with 7 nucleotides matching TRBD1. Losses at the gene ends were 5 bases for V and 6 bases for J; bases not matched to a gene: 2. CDR1 and CDR2 from the germline V gene are SGHVS and FQNEAQ. This CDR3 comprises 12 residues. Here the CDR3 reads CASSPQGDTQYF. The CDR3 DNA follows: TGTGCCAGCAGCCCACAGGGGGATACGCAGTATTTT.

The chain has TRBV18 and TRBJ2-7, with D tentatively TRBD2 (6 bases). The V end lost 2 bases, the J end lost 1 base, and 9 bases lay between the germline ends. Germline loops: CDR1 KGHSH, CDR2 LQKENI. The CDR3 length is 14 residues. For the CDR3, the DNA is TGTGCCAGCTCACCAGCGGGGTCTTCCTACGAGCAGTACTTC. This sequence encodes CASSPAGSSYEQYF.

This clone was seen a few times. The CDR3 here is CASSLGGKEAPQHF. The DNA for the CDR3 is TGTGCCAGCAGTTTAGGAGGGAAGGAAGCCCCCCAGCATTTT. The V call is TRBV27, the J call TRBJ1-5; no reliable D call. V was clipped by 2 bases and J by 10 bases, with 15 bases between them. The CDR3 spans 14 residues. Germline loops: CDR1 MNHEY, CDR2 SMNVEV (reference sequence).

V and J are TRBV10-3 and TRBJ2-7, with D unresolved. CDR1 and CDR2 from the germline V gene are ENHRY and SYGVKD. The CDR3 runs to 14 residues. V was clipped by 4 bases and J by 3 bases, with 13 bases between them. As DNA, the CDR3 is TGTGCCATCAGTGTTTCGGGTGCGGACTACGAGCAGTACTTC. This codes for CAISVSGADYEQYF.

The V and J genes are TRBV4-1 and TRBJ2-2, with 7 bases that match TRBD2. The CDR3 runs to 17 residues. The V and J ends lost 4 bases and 0 bases, in that order; junction bases with no gene match: 8. Germline assignment: CDR1 MGHRA and CDR2 YSYEKL. The CDR3 DNA reads as TGCGCCAGCAGCCTCCCGAAAGGGAGGGCGAACACCGGGGAGCTGTTTTTT. Translation gives CASSLPKGRANTGELFF.

This clone has just one count. The chain recombines TRBV10-3 with TRBJ1-1; 8 bases line up with TRBD1. The germline V gene encodes CDR1 ENHRY and CDR2 SYGVKD. There are 14 residues in the CDR3. V trimming: 7 bases; J trimming: 2 bases; junction bases outside the gene matches: 6. The CDR3 reads CAIKDRAANTEAFF. The CDR3 nucleotides are TGTGCCATCAAGGACAGGGCAGCAAACACTGAAGCTTTCTTT.

V is TRBV5-4 and J is TRBJ2-5; 7 bases fit TRBD1. Germline lookup yields CDR1 SGHNT and CDR2 YYREEE (reference sequence). J lost 5 bases, V lost 0 bases, and 7 bases had no gene match. The CDR3 is 15 residues long. The CDR3, as DNA: TGTGCCAGCAGCTTGGCCGGGACAGTTCAGGAGACCCAGTACTTC. Residues: CASSLAGTVQETQYF.

V usage is TRBV27 and J usage is TRBJ1-5, with D possibly matching TRBD1 (5 bases). CDR1 and CDR2 (germline): MNHEY, SMNVEV (reference sequence). The CDR3 contains 13 residues. The germline V and J ends were trimmed by 4 bases and 3 bases, with 7 bases remaining between them. DNA of the CDR3: TGTGCCAGCAGTTCAGGGAACAATCAGCCCCAGCATTTT. Translating it yields CASSSGNNQPQHF.

The sample holds a few counts of this clone. V usage is TRBV9 and J usage is TRBJ1-2; TRBD1 agrees at 7 bases. V was clipped by 5 bases and J by 7 bases; unmatched bases: 8. There are 13 residues in the CDR3. Germline CDR1 and CDR2: SGDLS and YYNGEE. Here the CDR3 DNA reads TGTGCCAGCAGAGACAGGGAGAGAGTTGGCTACACCTTC. Translation gives CASRDRERVGYTF.

The J gene is TRBJ2-3, the V gene TRBV19, with 10 nucleotides matching TRBD1. The germline V gene encodes CDR1 LNHDA and CDR2 SQIVND (reference sequence). This CDR3 is 15 amino acids long. With 3 bases clipped from V and 6 bases from J, the junction kept 6 bases outside the gene matches. Written as DNA, the CDR3 is TGTGCCAGTAGTATGGGGGACAGGGGTGCGGATACGCAGTATTTT. It encodes CASSMGDRGADTQYF.